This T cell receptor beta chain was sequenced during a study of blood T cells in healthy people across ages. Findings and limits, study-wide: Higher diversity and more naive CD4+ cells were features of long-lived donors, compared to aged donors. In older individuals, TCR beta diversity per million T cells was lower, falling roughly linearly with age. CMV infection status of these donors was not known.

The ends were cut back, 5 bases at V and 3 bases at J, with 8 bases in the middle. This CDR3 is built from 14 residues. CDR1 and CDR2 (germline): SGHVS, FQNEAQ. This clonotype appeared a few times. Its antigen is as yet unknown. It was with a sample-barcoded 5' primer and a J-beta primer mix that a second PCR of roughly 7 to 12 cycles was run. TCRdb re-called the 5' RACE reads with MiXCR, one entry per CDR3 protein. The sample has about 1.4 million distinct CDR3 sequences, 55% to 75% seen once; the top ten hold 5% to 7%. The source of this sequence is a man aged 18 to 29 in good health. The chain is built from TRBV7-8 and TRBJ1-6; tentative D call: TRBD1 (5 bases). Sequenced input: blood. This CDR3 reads CASSRQNYNSPLHF. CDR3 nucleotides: TGTGCCAGCAGCCGACAGAACTATAATTCACCCCTCCACTTT.